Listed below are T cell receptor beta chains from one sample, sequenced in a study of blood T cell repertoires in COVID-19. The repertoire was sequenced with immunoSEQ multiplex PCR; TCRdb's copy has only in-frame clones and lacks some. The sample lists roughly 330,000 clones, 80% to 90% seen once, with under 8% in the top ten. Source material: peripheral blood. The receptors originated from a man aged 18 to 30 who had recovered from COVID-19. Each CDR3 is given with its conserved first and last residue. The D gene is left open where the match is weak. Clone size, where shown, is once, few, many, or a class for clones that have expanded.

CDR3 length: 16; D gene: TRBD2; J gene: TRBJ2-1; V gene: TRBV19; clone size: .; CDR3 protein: CASSIISSGGAVEQFF; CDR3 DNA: TGTGCCAGTAGTATCATATCTAGCGGGGGGGCCGTTGAGCAGTTCTTC
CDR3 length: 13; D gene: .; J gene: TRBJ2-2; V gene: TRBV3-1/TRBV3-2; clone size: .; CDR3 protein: CASSPVNTGELFF; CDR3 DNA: TGTGCCAGCAGCCCCGTTAACACCGGGGAGCTGTTTTTT
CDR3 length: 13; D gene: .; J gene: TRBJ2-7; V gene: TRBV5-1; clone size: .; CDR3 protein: CASSLSPSYEQYF; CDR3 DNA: TGCGCCAGCAGCTTGTCCCCTTCCTACGAGCAGTACTTC
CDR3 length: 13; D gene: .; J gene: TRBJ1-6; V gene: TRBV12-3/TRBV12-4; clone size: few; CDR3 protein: CASSYRGNSPLHF; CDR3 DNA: TGTGCCAGCAGTTACCGGGGAAATTCACCCCTCCACTTT
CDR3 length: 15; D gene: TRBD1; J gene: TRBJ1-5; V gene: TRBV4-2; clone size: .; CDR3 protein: CASSQVQGQYQPQHF; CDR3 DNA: TGTGCCAGCAGCCAAGTACAGGGGCAATATCAGCCCCAGCATTTT
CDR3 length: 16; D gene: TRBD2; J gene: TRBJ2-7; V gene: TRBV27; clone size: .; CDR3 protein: CASSPRLAGDNHEQYF; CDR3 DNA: TGTGCCAGCAGTCCCCGGCTAGCGGGAGACAACCACGAGCAGTACTTC
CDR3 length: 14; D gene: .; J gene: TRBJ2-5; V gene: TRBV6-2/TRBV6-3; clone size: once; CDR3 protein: CASSYGLPIETQYF; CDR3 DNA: TGTGCCAGCAGTTACGGGCTCCCGATAGAGACCCAGTACTTC
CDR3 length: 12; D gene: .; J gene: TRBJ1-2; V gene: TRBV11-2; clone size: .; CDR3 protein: CASSIGGLGYTF; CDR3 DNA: TGTGCCAGCAGCATAGGGGGGCTTGGCTACACCTTC
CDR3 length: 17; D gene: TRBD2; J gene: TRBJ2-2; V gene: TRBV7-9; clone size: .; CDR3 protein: CASSFPSGSENTGELFF; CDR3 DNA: TGTGCCAGCAGCTTCCCCAGCGGGAGTGAGAACACCGGGGAGCTGTTTTTT
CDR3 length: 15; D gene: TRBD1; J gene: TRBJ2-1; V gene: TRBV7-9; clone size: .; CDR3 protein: CASSFDREGNNEQFF; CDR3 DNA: TGTGCCAGCAGCTTTGACAGGGAAGGAAACAATGAGCAGTTCTTC
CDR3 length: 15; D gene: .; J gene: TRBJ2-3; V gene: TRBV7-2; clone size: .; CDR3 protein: CASSLTRVGTDTQYF; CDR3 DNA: TGTGCCAGCAGCCTCACCCGGGTGGGCACAGATACGCAGTATTTT
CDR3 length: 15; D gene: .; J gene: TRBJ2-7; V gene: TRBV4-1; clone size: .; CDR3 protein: CASSQEGSRDNEKYF; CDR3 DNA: TGCGCCAGCAGCCAAGAAGGGTCCAGGGACAACGAGAAGTACTTC
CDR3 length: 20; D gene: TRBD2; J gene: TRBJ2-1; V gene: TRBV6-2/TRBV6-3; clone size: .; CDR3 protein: CASSYPTTPQLAGEYNEQFF; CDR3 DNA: TGTGCCAGCAGTTACCCAACCACTCCTCAACTAGCGGGGGAGTACAATGAGCAGTTCTTC
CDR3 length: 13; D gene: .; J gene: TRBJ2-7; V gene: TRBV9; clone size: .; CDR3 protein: CASSVDSSYEQYF; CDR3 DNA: TGTGCCAGCAGCGTAGACAGTTCCTACGAGCAGTACTTC
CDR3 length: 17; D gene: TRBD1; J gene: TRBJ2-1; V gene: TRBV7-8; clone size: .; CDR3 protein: CASSLGGTGSSYNEQFF; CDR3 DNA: TGTGCCAGCAGCTTAGGCGGGACAGGTAGCTCCTACAATGAGCAGTTCTTC
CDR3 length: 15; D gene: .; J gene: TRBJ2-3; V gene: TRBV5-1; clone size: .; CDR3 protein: CASMGWGGYTDTQYF; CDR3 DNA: TGCGCCAGCATGGGGTGGGGAGGTTACACAGATACGCAGTATTTT
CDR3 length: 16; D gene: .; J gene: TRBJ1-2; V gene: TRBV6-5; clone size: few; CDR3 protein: CASSYVRGGETGGYTF; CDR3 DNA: TGTGCCAGCAGTTACGTACGGGGTGGAGAAACTGGGGGCTACACCTTC